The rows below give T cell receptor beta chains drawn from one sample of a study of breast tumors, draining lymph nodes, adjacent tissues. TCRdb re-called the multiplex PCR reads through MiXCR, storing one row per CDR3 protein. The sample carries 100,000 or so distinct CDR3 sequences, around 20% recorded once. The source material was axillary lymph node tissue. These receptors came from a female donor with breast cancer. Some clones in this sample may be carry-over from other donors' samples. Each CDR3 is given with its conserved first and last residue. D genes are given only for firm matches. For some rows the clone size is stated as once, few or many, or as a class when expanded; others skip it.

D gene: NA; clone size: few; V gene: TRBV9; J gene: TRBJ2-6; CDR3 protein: CASSVRGSGGANVLTF; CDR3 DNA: TGTGCCAGCAGCGTACGAGGGTCAGGGGGGGCCAACGTCCTGACTTTC
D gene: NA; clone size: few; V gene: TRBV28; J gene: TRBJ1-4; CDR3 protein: CASTRSGRTNEKLFF; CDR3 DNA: TGTGCCAGCACCCGGTCCGGAAGGACTAATGAAAAACTGTTTTTT
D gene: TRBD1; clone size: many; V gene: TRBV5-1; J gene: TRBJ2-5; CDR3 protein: CASSLGQVGETQYF; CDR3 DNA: TGCGCCAGCAGCCTGGGACAGGTGGGAGAGACCCAGTACTTC
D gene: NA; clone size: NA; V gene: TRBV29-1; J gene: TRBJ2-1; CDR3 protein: CSVVRARGLNEQFF; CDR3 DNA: TGCAGCGTTGTCCGCGCGCGCGGGTTGAATGAGCAGTTCTTC
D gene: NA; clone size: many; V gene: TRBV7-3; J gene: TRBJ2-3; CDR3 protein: CASSPQIRPSGTDTQYF; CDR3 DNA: TGTGCCAGCAGCCCCCAGATCAGGCCTAGCGGCACAGATACGCAGTATTTT
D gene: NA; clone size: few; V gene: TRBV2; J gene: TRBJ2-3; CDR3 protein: CASSEWVGGTDTQYF; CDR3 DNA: TGTGCCAGCAGTGAATGGGTAGGCGGCACAGATACGCAGTATTTT
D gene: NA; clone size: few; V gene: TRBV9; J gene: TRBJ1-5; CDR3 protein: CASSVAGGAGEPQHF; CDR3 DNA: TGTGCCAGCAGCGTAGCTGGGGGAGCGGGGGAGCCCCAGCATTTT
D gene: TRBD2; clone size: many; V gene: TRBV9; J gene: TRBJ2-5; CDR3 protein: CASSANLAGGETQYF; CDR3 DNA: TGTGCCAGCAGCGCCAACCTAGCGGGAGGCGAGACCCAGTACTTC
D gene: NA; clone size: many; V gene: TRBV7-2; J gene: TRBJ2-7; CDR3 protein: CASSSLLVRQYF; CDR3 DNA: TGTGCCAGCAGCTCCCTCCTAGTTCGGCAGTACTTC
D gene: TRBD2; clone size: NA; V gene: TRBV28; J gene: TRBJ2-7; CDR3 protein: CASSHGLAYEQYF; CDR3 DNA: TGTGCCAGCAGTCACGGACTAGCGTACGAGCAGTACTTC
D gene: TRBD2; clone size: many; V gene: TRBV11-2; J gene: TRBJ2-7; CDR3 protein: CASRGTSGGNEQYF; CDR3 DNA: TGTGCCAGCAGGGGGACTAGCGGGGGTAACGAGCAGTACTTC
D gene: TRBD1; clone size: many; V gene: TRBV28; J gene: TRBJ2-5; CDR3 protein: CASKGGGQGRETQYF; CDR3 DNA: TGTGCCAGCAAAGGAGGCGGACAGGGGAGGGAGACCCAGTACTTC
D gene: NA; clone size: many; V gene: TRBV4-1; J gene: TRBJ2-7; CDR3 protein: CASSQVSGVYEQYF; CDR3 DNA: TGCGCCAGCAGCCAAGTTTCGGGAGTCTACGAGCAGTACTTC
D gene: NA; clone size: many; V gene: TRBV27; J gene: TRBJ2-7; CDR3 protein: CASSPAEGEQYF; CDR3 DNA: TGTGCCAGCAGTCCCGCGGAAGGCGAGCAGTACTTC
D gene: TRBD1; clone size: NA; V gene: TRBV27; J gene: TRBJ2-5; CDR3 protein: CASSTGQGETQYF; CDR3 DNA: TGTGCCAGCAGTACGGGACAGGGTGAGACCCAGTACTTC
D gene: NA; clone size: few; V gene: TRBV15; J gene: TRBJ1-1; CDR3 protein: CATSKLGTEAFF; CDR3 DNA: TGTGCCACCAGCAAGCTGGGCACTGAAGCTTTCTTT
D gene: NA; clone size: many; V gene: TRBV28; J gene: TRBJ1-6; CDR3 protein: CASSSGQTNSPLHF; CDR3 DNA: TGTGCCAGCAGCTCGGGCCAGACTAATTCACCCCTCCACTTT
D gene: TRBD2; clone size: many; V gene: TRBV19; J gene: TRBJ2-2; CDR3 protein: CCAGEMGTGELFF; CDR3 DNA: TGTTGCGCGGGAGAGATGGGCACCGGGGAGCTGTTTTTT
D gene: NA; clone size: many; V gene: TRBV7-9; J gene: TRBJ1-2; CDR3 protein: CASSLEGSNYGYTF; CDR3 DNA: TGTGCCAGCAGCTTAGAGGGCTCTAACTATGGCTACACCTTC
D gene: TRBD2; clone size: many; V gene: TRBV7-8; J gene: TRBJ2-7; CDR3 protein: CASSPNTRGAPGEQYF; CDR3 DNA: TGTGCCAGCAGCCCCAATACGCGGGGGGCCCCGGGGGAGCAGTACTTC
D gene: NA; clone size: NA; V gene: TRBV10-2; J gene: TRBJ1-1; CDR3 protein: CASNPTSGWSSEAFF; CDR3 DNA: TGCGCCAGCAATCCGACCTCGGGGTGGAGTAGTGAAGCTTTCTTT
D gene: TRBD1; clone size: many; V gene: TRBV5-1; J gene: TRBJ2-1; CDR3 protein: CASSSLTGTGIRNEQFF; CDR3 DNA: TGCGCCAGCAGCTCCTTAACCGGGACAGGGATACGCAATGAGCAGTTCTTC
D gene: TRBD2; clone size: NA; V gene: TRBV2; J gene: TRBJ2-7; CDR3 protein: CATQRETTPISSYEQYF; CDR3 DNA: TGTGCCACCCAGCGGGAGACCACTCCTATTAGCTCCTACGAGCAGTACTTC
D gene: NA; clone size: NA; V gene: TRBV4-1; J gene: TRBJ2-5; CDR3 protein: CASSPRIVGLATQYF; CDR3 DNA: TGCGCCAGCAGCCCGCGAATCGTGGGGCTTGCGACCCAGTACTTC
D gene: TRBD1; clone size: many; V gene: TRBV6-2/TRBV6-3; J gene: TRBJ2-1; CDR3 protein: CASSYRDRGSYNEQFF; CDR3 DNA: TGTGCCAGCAGTTACCGGGACAGGGGTTCCTACAATGAGCAGTTCTTC
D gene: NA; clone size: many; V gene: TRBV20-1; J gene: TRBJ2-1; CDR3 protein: CSSNPPPLYNEQFF; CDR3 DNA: TGCAGTAGCAATCCACCACCTTTATACAATGAGCAGTTCTTC
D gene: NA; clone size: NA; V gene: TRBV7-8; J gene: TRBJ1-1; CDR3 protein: CASSLGSPGVTEAFF; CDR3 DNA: TGTGCCAGCAGCTTAGGATCTCCAGGGGTCACTGAAGCTTTCTTT
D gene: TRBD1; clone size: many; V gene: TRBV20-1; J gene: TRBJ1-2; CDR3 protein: CSARRQGAHGYTF; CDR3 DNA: TGCAGTGCTAGGAGACAGGGGGCCCATGGCTACACCTTC
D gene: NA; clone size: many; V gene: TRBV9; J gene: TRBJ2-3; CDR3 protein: CASSVVWGSETQYF; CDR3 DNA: TGTGCCAGCAGCGTAGTTTGGGGGAGTGAAACGCAGTATTTT
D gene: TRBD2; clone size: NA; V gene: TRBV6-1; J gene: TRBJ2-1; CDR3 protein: CAGLREIVGYNEQFF; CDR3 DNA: TGTGCCGGCTTGCGGGAGATAGTTGGGTACAATGAGCAGTTCTTC
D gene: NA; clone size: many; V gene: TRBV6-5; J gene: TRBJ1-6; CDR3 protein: CASTGQRLNSPLHF; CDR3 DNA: TGTGCCAGCACAGGGCAACGTCTTAATTCACCCCTCCACTTT
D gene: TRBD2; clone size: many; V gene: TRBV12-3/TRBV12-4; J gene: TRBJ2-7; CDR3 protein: CASSLEASGNYEQYF; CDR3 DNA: TGTGCCAGCAGTTTGGAGGCGAGCGGGAACTACGAGCAGTACTTC
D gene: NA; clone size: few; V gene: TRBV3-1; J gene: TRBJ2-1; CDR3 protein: CASSQVRMTGEQFF; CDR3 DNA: TGTGCCAGCAGCCAAGTGAGGATGACAGGCGAGCAGTTCTTC
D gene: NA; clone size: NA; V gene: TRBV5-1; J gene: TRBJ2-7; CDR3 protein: CASSLGTVSYEQYF; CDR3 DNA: TGCGCCAGCAGCTTGGGGACAGTGTCCTACGAGCAGTACTTC
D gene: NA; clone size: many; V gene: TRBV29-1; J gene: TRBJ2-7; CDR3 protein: CSVSKIQGGIISYEQYF; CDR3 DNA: TGCAGCGTTTCCAAAATCCAGGGTGGAATTATATCCTACGAGCAGTACTTC
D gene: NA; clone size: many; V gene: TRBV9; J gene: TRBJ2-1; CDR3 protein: CASSARGGDNEQFF; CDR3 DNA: TGTGCCAGCAGCGCCAGGGGCGGAGACAATGAGCAGTTCTTC
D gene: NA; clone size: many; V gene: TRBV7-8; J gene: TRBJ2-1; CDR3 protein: CASSLGVVTEQFF; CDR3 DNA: TGTGCCAGCAGCTTAGGCGTAGTAACTGAGCAGTTCTTC
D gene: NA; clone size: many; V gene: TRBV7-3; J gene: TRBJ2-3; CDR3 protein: CASSPSVGRTDTQYF; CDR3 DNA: TGTGCCAGCAGCCCTAGCGTGGGACGCACAGATACGCAGTATTTT
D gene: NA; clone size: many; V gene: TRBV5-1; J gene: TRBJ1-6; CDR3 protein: CASSLDLGAALHF; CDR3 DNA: TGCGCCAGCAGCTTGGATTTGGGGGCAGCCCTCCACTTT
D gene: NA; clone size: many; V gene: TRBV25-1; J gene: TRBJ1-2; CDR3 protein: CASSEDRWGNYGYTF; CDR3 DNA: TGTGCCAGCAGTGAAGACCGATGGGGCAACTATGGCTACACCTTC
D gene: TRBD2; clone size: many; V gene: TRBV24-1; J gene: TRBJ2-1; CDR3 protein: CATSDPGLAGYEQFF; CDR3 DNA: TGTGCCACCAGTGATCCGGGACTAGCGGGATATGAGCAGTTCTTC
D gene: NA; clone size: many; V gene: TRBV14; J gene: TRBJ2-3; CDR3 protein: CASSQESTDTQYF; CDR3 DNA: TGTGCCAGCAGCCAAGAGAGCACAGATACGCAGTATTTT
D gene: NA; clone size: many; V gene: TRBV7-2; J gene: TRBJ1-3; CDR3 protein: CASSLDAAGNTIYF; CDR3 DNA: TGTGCCAGCAGCCTTGACGCGGCGGGAAACACCATATATTTT